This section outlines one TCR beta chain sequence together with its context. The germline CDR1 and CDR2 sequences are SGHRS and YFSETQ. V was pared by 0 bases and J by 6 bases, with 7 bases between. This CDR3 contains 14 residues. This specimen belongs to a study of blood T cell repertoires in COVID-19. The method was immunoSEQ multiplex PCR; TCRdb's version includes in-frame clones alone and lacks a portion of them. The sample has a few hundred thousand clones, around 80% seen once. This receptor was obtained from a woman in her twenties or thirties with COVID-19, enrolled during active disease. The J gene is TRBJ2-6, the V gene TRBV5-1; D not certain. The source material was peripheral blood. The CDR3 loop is CASSLALQANVLTF. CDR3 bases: TGCGCCAGCAGCTTGGCACTGCAGGCCAACGTCCTGACTTTC.